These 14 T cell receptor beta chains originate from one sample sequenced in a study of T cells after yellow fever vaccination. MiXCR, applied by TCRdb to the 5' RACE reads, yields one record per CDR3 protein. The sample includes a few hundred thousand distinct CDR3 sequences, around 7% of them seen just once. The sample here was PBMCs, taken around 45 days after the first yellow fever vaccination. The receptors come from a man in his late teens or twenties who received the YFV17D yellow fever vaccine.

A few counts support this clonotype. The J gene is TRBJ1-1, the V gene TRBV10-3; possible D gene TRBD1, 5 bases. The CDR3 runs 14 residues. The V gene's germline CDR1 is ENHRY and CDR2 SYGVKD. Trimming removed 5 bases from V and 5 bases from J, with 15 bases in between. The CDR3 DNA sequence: TGTGCCATCAGTACCCCGGGACGGACGACTGAAGCTTTCTTT. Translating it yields CAISTPGRTTEAFF.

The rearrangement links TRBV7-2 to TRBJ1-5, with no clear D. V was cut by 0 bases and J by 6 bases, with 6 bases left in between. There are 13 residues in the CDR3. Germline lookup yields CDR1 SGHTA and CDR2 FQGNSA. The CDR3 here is CASSLARAQPQHF. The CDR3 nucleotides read TGTGCCAGCAGCTTAGCTAGGGCTCAGCCCCAGCATTTT.

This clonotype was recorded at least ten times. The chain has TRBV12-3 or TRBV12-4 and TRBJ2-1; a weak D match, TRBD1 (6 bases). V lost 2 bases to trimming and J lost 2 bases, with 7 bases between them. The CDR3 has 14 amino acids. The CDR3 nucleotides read TGTGCCAGCAGTTTAACAGGGACCTACAATGAGCAGTTCTTC. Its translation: CASSLTGTYNEQFF.

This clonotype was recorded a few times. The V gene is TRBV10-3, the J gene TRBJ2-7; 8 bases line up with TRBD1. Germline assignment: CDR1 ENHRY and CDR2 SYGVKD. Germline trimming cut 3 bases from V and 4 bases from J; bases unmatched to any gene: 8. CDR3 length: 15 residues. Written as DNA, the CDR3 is TGTGCCATCAGTGAAACCGGGACAGGAAATTACGAGCAGTACTTC. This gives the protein CAISETGTGNYEQYF.

The CDR3 nucleotides are TGTGCCAGCAGCCATTTTCAGACTAGCGGAACAGATACGCAGTATTTT. It specifies CASSHFQTSGTDTQYF. This chain links TRBV14 with TRBJ2-3; 9 nucleotides align to TRBD2. Germline V lookup: CDR1 SGHDN, CDR2 FVKESK. V was clipped by 3 bases and J by 3 bases; unmatched bases: 7. The CDR3 spans 16 residues.

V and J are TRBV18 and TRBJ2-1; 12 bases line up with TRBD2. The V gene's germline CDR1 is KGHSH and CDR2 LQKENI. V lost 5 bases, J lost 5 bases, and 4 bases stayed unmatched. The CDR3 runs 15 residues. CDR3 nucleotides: TGTGCCAGCTCATCCGGACTAGCGGGGAACAATGAGCAGTTCTTC. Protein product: CASSSGLAGNNEQFF.

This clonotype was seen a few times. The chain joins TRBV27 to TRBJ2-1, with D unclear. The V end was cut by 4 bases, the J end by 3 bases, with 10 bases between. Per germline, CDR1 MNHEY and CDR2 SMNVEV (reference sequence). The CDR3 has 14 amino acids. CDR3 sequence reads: CASSSFVFYNEQFF. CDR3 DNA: TGTGCCAGCAGTTCATTCGTCTTCTACAATGAGCAGTTCTTC.

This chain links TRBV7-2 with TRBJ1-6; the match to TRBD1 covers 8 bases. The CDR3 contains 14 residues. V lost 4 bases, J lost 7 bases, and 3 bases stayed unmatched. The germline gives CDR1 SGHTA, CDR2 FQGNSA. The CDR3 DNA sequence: TGTGCCAGCAGCTGGACAGGGTGGAATTCACCCCTCCACTTT. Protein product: CASSWTGWNSPLHF.

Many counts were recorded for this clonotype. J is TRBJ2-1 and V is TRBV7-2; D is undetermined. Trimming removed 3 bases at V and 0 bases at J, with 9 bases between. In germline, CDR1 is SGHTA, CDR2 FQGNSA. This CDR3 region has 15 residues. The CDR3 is CASSFSRASYNEQFF. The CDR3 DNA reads TGTGCCAGCAGCTTTTCTAGGGCCTCCTACAATGAGCAGTTCTTC.

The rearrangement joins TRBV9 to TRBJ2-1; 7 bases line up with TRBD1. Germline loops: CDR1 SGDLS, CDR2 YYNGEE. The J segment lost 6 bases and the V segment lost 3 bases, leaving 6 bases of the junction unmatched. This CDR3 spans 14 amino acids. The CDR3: CASSERGRANEQFF. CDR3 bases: TGTGCCAGCAGCGAGAGGGGGCGAGCCAATGAGCAGTTCTTC.

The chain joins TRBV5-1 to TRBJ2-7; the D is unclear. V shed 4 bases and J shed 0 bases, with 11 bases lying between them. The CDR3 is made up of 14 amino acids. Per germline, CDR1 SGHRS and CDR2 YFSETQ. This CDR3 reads CASSGEVASYEQYF. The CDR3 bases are TGCGCCAGCAGCGGTGAGGTGGCCTCCTACGAGCAGTACTTC.

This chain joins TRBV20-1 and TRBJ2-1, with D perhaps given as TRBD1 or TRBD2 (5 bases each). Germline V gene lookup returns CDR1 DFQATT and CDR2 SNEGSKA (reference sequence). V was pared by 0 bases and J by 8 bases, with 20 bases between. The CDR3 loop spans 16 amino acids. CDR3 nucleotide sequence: TGCAGTGCTAGAGACTCCGGGACGACTAACGGGGATGAGCAGTTCTTC. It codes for CSARDSGTTNGDEQFF.

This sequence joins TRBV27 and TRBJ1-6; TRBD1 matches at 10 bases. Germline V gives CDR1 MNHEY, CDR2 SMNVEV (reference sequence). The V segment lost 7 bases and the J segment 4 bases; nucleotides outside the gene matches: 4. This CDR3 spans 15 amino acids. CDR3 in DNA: TGTGCCAGCACCGTGGGACAGGGGTATAATTCACCCCTCCACTTT. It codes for CASTVGQGYNSPLHF.

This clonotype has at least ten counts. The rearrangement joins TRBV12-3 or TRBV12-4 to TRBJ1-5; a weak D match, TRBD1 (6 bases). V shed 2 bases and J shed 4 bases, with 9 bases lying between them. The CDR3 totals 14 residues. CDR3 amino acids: CASSLRTVNQPQHF. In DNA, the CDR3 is TGTGCCAGCAGTTTACGGACAGTGAATCAGCCCCAGCATTTT.